This T cell receptor beta chain is from a study of cytomegalovirus exposure and HLA in healthy donors. This CDR3 comprises 17 residues. Germline CDR1 reads SGHAT; CDR2 reads FQNNGV. Trimming at V came to 2 bases and at J to 7 bases, leaving 11 bases not matched to a gene. PCR was performed using 60 Vbeta and 13 Jbeta primers. Clones were read by immunoSEQ multiplex PCR, and TCRdb kept only the in-frame ones, dropping some. The repertoire holds over 120,000 clones, 75% to 80% seen once, with nearly 4% in the top ten. V usage is TRBV11-2 and J usage is TRBJ2-2, with 9 bases matching TRBD2. The TCR comes from a male donor in good health and CMV-seronegative. Specimen: PBMCs. The CDR3 loop reads CASSLSGGRAVLGELFF. Here the CDR3 DNA reads TGTGCCAGCAGCTTATCGGGCGGGAGGGCAGTACTCGGGGAGCTGTTTTTT.